Here is one T cell receptor beta chain with its context. Its antigen remains undetermined. Nothing much larger sits one base from this clone, and base qualities are not available. RNA was extracted with the RNeasy kit and about 0.5 to 1 ug was reverse transcribed using random hexamers. The immunoSEQ multiplex PCR assay, which covers 54 Vbeta and 13 Jbeta segments, was used to amplify TCR beta CDR3 regions. To correct PCR amplification bias, a synthetic template baseline was used for both primer optimization and computational correction. On the authors' methods: Reads were annotated to V, D and J genes per IMGT and analyzed with immunoSEQ Analyzer, keeping only productive sequences. Clonality was calculated as one minus the Shannon entropy normalized by log2 of the number of productive unique sequences. For each patient and control, public and private clones were evaluated within the 100 most prevalent clones. Clones were defined as Susac-specific if absent from the healthy and MS cohorts, from 1052 published viral clones and from other ImmuneACCESS disease sequences. TCRdb cleaned the public reads at Q25 with fastp, built clones with MiXCR and kept in-frame beta chains. Here each entry gathers all rows of one CDR3 protein and keeps the most common genes and DNA. These V and J calls rely on TCRdb rather than the paper's analysis. Within this sample are 400,000 or so distinct CDR3 sequences, with approximately 85% of them counted one time only. The biggest ten clones account for approximately 0.12% of the sample.

CDR1 and CDR2 are drawn from the germline V gene (reference sequence): SEHNR, FQNEAQ. V ends up 0 bases short and J 6 bases short, with an unmatched junction base count of 11. Spanning cysteine to phenylalanine, the CDR3 consists of 19 amino acids. The DNA shown is the 57-base CDR3, in frame from base 1. This record comes from a study of CD8 T cells in Susac syndrome (dated by TCRdb to about 2019). Describing the broader study: Whether CD8+ T cell activation and differentiation in Susac syndrome was antigen driven was tested using repertoire sequencing. CD8+ T cell repertoire clonality was compared between about 12 healthy donors, some 14 Susac syndrome patients and 15 multiple sclerosis patients.

Study-wide conclusions, independent of this receptor: The number of individuals in the TCR sequencing and HLA analysis was acknowledged as relatively small.

Peripheral blood CD8+ and CD4+ T cells from healthy donors, Susac syndrome patients and multiple sclerosis patients were profiled by high-throughput TCR beta sequencing. Multiple sclerosis controls were treatment-naive patients with stable or active relapsing-remitting disease fulfilling revised McDonald criteria. CD8+ TEMRA cells were enriched by FACS, while bulk CD8+ and CD4+ T cells were purified by magnetic negative isolation. Blood was collected in EDTA tubes and processed within 24 hours, with PBMCs isolated through density gradient centrifugation. PBMCs intended for TCR sequencing were cryopreserved in liquid nitrogen and thawed later in a water bath at 37 degrees C. The sorted or isolated CD4+, CD8+ and CD8+ TEMRA cells had a purity of 90% or higher.

Sequencing was done on a sample of CD8+ T cells from PBMCs. The sequence was obtained from a human donor with multiple sclerosis. The chain was built from TRBV7-9 and TRBJ2-1; the junction holds 13 bases that match TRBD2. The nucleotide sequence reads as follows: TGTGCCAGCAGCTTAGCACCCAGGACTAGCGGGAGAGACAGCAATGAGCAGTTCTTC. The translation is CASSLAPRTSGRDSNEQFF.